This T cell receptor (beta chain) was identified in a study of cytomegalovirus exposure and HLA in healthy donors. PCR primers comprised 60 Vbeta and 13 Jbeta primers. In the authors' methods: In a later analysis, about 12 million of tens of millions of unique beta chains occurred in at least two donors. Profiled with immunoSEQ multiplex PCR; TCRdb holds only in-frame clones, not every one. Clonal size and the V and J genes are those of that table, whereas D and trimming came from the DNA. Seen here are 120,000 to 150,000 clones, roughly 81% observed once, and the top ten hold around 1.7%. V gave up 9 bases and J gave up 6 bases; unmatched junction bases: 5. Germline CDR1 and CDR2: MNHEY and SMNVEV (reference sequence). The CDR3 sequence is 12 residues long. This clone was seen a single time. Its target is not known. Findings and caveats of the study: It was reported that TCR beta sequences correctly inferred the HLA-A and HLA-B alleles for most subjects. What was likely a sequencing artifact was a cluster of highly shared sequence variants. Confirmation in vitro established that three CMV-associated chains were specific for CMV antigens.

The sequenced sample consisted of PBMCs. V and J are TRBV27 and TRBJ2-3; 8 nucleotides line up with TRBD2. This sequence was found in a female donor in good health and CMV-seronegative. CDR3 region: CASTGGLDTQYF. DNA of the CDR3: TGTGCCAGTACGGGGGGGTTGGATACGCAGTATTTT.